The 19 T cell receptor beta chains below come from one sample, sequenced in a study of OX40 agonist ivuxolimab in advanced cancers. Library generation was performed with the immunoSEQ multiplex PCR assay. In its TCRdb copy, this immuneACCESS table keeps in-frame sequences only and misses some clones. Where compared with another copy, unresolved V genes explain less than half of these, and the others have no known cause. This sample comprises 35,000 to 50,000 clones, over 75% of them detected only once. Less than 20% of the sample is in the top ten clones. This material consisted of CD4+ or CD8+ T cells sorted from blood, taken in a trial of the OX40 agonist ivuxolimab. The receptors derive from an adult with an advanced solid tumor such as melanoma, head and neck, liver or kidney cancer.

As to this clone: This same CDR3 is encoded by further DNA sequences in the sample. The rearrangement uses TRBV7-9 and TRBJ1-2; tentative D call: TRBD1 (6 bases). V was trimmed by 5 bases and J by 5 bases, leaving 15 bases between them. The CDR3 totals 14 residues. Germline CDR1 SEHNR, CDR2 FQNEAQ (reference sequence). This CDR3 reads CASSLGDIQYGYTF. CDR3 in DNA: TGTGCCAGCAGCCTTGGGGACATTCAGTATGGCTACACCTTC.

The chain combines TRBV11-2 with TRBJ1-5; possibly TRBD1 for D (6 bases). The length of the CDR3 is 16 residues. Germline V gene data show CDR1 as SGHAT and CDR2 as FQNNGV. V was cut by 3 bases and J by 3 bases, with 15 bases left in between. CDR3 sequence: CASSLGGTRNNQPQHF. In DNA form, the CDR3 reads TGTGCCAGCAGCTTGGGGGGCACGAGGAACAATCAGCCCCAGCATTTT.

This chain joins TRBV10-3 and TRBJ1-2; D remains ambiguous. The CDR3 is 16 amino acids. Germline V lookup: CDR1 ENHRY, CDR2 SYGVKD. V was cut by 0 bases and J by 6 bases, with 17 bases left in between. Here the CDR3 reads CAISESGRHDPDGYTF. In nucleotides, the CDR3 is TGTGCCATCAGTGAGTCGGGTCGACACGATCCTGATGGCTACACCTTC.

The rearrangement uses TRBV28 and TRBJ1-6; TRBD1 aligns across 9 bases. This CDR3 comprises 14 residues. With V trimmed by 3 bases and J by 13 bases, 7 bases remained unmatched. In germline, CDR1 is MDHEN, CDR2 SYDVKM. The CDR3 sequence: CASSLSGTGFPLHF. The CDR3 nucleotides are TGTGCCAGCAGTTTGTCCGGGACAGGGTTTCCCCTCCACTTT. The full variable domain, its missing parts supplied by reference TRBV28 and TRBJ1-6, is DVKVTQSSRYLVKRTGEKVFLECVQDMDHENMFWYRQDPGLGLRLIYFSYDVKMKEKGDIPEGYSVSREKKERFSLILESASTNQTSMYLCASSLSGTGFPLHFGNGTRLTVT.

V usage is TRBV4-1 and J usage is TRBJ1-1, with TRBD1 as a possible D gene (5 bases). V was cut by 3 bases and J by 1 base, with 12 bases left in between. The CDR3 is 15 residues long. The germline gives CDR1 MGHRA, CDR2 YSYEKL. CDR3 in amino acids: CASSQSRDRNTEAFF. Written as DNA, the CDR3 is TGCGCCAGCAGCCAGTCCAGGGATCGGAACACTGAAGCTTTCTTT.

CDR3 residues: CASSQGPSGNTIYF. The DNA for the CDR3 is TGCGCCAGCAGCCAGGGGCCCTCTGGAAACACCATATATTTT. The genes are TRBV4-1 and TRBJ1-3, with D tentatively TRBD1 (5 bases). CDR1 MGHRA and CDR2 YSYEKL come from the germline V gene. V lost 3 bases and J 0 bases, leaving 6 bases between the germline ends. This CDR3 is built from 14 residues.

This clone showed up just a few times. The CDR3 loop reads CASSPVSGTGLNEKLFF. The DNA for the CDR3 is TGTGCCAGCAGCCCCGTATCCGGGACAGGGCTTAATGAAAAACTGTTTTTT. This rearrangement joins TRBV7-9 to TRBJ1-4; 9 nucleotides match TRBD1. Germline trimming cut 5 bases from V and 4 bases from J; bases unmatched to any gene: 11. Germline CDR1 reads SEHNR; CDR2 reads FQNEAQ (reference sequence). This CDR3 comprises 17 residues. Based on the CDR3 plus reference TRBV7-9 and TRBJ1-4, the full variable domain is DTGVSQNPRHKITKRGQNVTFRCDPISEHNRLYWYRQTLGQGPEFLTYFQNEAQLEKSRLLSDRFSAERPKGSFSTLEIQRTEQGDSAMYLCASSPVSGTGLNEKLFFGSGTQLSVL.

This sequence joins TRBV5-4 and TRBJ2-5; D might be TRBD2 (6 bases). The CDR3 is made up of 15 amino acids. The V end lost 0 bases, the J end lost 3 bases, and 12 bases lay between the germline ends. CDR1 and CDR2 (germline): SGHNT, YYREEE (reference sequence). CDR3: CASSLVGRTKETQYF. The CDR3, as DNA: TGTGCCAGCAGCTTGGTTGGGAGGACTAAAGAGACCCAGTACTTC. The full variable domain, completed using reference TRBV5-4 and TRBJ2-5, is ETGVTQSPTHLIKTRGQQVTLRCSSQSGHNTVSWYQQALGQGPQFIFQYYREEENGRGNFPPRFSGLQFPNYSSELNVNALELDDSALYLCASSLVGRTKETQYFGPGTRLLVL.

The chain carries TRBV5-6 and TRBJ2-1; D call uncertain. The CDR3 contains 13 residues. Germline-derived CDR1 and CDR2 are SGHDT and YYEEEE. Trimming took 2 bases from V and 2 from J, leaving 5 bases between them. Here the CDR3 DNA reads TGTGCCAGCAGCTTTAGGCCCTACAATGAGCAGTTCTTC. Translation: CASSFRPYNEQFF.

The chain couples TRBV6-1 to TRBJ2-7; D tentatively fits TRBD1 or TRBD2 (6 bases each). The CDR3 is 17 residues long. CDR1 is MNHNS and CDR2 is SASEGT in the germline V gene. V was pared by 0 bases and J by 2 bases, with 17 bases between. The CDR3 DNA sequence: TGTGCCAGCAGTGAAGCCCTTTCGGGGGCACGCACCTACGAGCAGTACTTC. This encodes CASSEALSGARTYEQYF.

The DNA of the CDR3 is TGTGCCAGCAGGCTGGGACAGGGGATCGGGGAGCTGTTTTTT. It specifies CASRLGQGIGELFF. The rearrangement uses TRBV27 and TRBJ2-2; the match to TRBD1 covers 10 bases. Germline CDR1 and CDR2: MNHEY and SMNVEV (reference sequence). The CDR3 consists of 14 residues. V was pared by 6 bases and J by 7 bases, with 5 bases of the junction left unmatched.

The chain uses TRBV11-2 and TRBJ2-1; TRBD1 is a possible D gene (5 bases). V gave up 4 bases and J gave up 12 bases, with 19 bases separating them. Germline V gives CDR1 SGHAT, CDR2 FQNNGV. There are 14 residues in the CDR3. The CDR3 sequence: CASSSNSRVHGQFF. In DNA, the CDR3 is TGTGCCAGCAGCTCAAATTCCAGGGTCCATGGGCAGTTCTTC.

The V call is TRBV7-7, the J call TRBJ2-2, with D unclear. Trimming took off 1 base at V and 6 bases at J, with 12 bases between the two ends. The germline V gene has CDR1 SSHAT and CDR2 FNYEAQ (reference sequence). This CDR3 has 15 amino acids. The CDR3 here is CASSLGPPAAGELFF. DNA of the CDR3: TGTGCCAGCAGCTTAGGGCCCCCGGCCGCCGGGGAGCTGTTTTTT. The full variable domain, completed using reference TRBV7-7 and TRBJ2-2, is GAGVSQSPRYKVTKRGQDVTLRCDPISSHATLYWYQQALGQGPEFLTYFNYEAQPDKSGLPSDRFSAERPEGSISTLTIQRTEQRDSAMYRCASSLGPPAAGELFFGEGSRLTVL.

The chain uses TRBV2 and TRBJ2-4; D tentatively fits TRBD1 or TRBD2 (5 bases each). V lost 8 bases, J lost 4 bases, and 15 bases lay in between. The V gene's germline CDR1 is SNHLY and CDR2 FYNNEI. This CDR3 spans 14 amino acids. The chain's CDR3 is CASGFRDVKNIQYF. The CDR3 nucleotides are TGTGCCAGCGGGTTCCGGGACGTTAAAAACATTCAGTACTTC.

The chain links TRBV7-3 to TRBJ2-3, with 9 nucleotides matching TRBD1. CDR1 and CDR2 (germline): SGHTA, FQGTGA. The trim removed 4 bases at V and 5 bases at J, leaving 7 bases unmatched. The CDR3 spans 15 residues. The CDR3 sequence is CASSSGTGSIDTQYF. CDR3 in DNA: TGTGCCAGCAGCTCCGGGACAGGGTCCATAGATACGCAGTATTTT.

This clone showed up just once. The V gene is TRBV9, the J gene TRBJ2-1; D possibly corresponds to TRBD2 (5 bases). Germline CDR1 SGDLS, CDR2 YYNGEE. The CDR3 is 15 amino acids. The ends were cut back, 2 bases at V and 0 bases at J, with 9 bases in the middle. CDR3 nucleotide sequence: TGTGCCAGCAGCGTGGACGGGGTCTCCTACAATGAGCAGTTCTTC. Residues: CASSVDGVSYNEQFF.

J is TRBJ2-3 and V is TRBV9, with 8 positions matching TRBD1. Germline trimming cut 2 bases from V and 3 bases from J; bases unmatched to any gene: 2. The CDR3 loop spans 14 amino acids. From germline, CDR1 is SGDLS and CDR2 YYNGEE. CDR3 sequence reads: CASSVDRETDTQYF. CDR3 in DNA: TGTGCCAGCAGCGTGGACAGGGAGACAGATACGCAGTATTTT.

The chain combines TRBV11-1 with TRBJ2-7; TRBD1 agrees at 9 bases. Germline V lookup: CDR1 SGHAT, CDR2 FQDESV (reference sequence). The CDR3 has 15 amino acids. V lost 1 base to trimming and J lost 4 bases; unmatched junction nucleotides: 5. This CDR3 is CASSLDGQGRYEQYV. For the CDR3, the DNA is TGTGCCAGCAGCTTAGACGGACAGGGGCGATACGAGCAGTACGTC.

V usage is TRBV7-2 and J usage is TRBJ2-1, with D possibly TRBD2 on 6 matching bases. The CDR3 consists of 19 residues. Trimming took 0 bases from V and 3 from J, leaving 21 bases between them. CDR1 and CDR2 (germline): SGHTA, FQGNSA. The CDR3 DNA reads TGTGCCAGCAGCTTAGCGGGGGGAGCCATTCTCACTTACTACAATGAGCAGTTCTTC. It yields the protein CASSLAGGAILTYYNEQFF.